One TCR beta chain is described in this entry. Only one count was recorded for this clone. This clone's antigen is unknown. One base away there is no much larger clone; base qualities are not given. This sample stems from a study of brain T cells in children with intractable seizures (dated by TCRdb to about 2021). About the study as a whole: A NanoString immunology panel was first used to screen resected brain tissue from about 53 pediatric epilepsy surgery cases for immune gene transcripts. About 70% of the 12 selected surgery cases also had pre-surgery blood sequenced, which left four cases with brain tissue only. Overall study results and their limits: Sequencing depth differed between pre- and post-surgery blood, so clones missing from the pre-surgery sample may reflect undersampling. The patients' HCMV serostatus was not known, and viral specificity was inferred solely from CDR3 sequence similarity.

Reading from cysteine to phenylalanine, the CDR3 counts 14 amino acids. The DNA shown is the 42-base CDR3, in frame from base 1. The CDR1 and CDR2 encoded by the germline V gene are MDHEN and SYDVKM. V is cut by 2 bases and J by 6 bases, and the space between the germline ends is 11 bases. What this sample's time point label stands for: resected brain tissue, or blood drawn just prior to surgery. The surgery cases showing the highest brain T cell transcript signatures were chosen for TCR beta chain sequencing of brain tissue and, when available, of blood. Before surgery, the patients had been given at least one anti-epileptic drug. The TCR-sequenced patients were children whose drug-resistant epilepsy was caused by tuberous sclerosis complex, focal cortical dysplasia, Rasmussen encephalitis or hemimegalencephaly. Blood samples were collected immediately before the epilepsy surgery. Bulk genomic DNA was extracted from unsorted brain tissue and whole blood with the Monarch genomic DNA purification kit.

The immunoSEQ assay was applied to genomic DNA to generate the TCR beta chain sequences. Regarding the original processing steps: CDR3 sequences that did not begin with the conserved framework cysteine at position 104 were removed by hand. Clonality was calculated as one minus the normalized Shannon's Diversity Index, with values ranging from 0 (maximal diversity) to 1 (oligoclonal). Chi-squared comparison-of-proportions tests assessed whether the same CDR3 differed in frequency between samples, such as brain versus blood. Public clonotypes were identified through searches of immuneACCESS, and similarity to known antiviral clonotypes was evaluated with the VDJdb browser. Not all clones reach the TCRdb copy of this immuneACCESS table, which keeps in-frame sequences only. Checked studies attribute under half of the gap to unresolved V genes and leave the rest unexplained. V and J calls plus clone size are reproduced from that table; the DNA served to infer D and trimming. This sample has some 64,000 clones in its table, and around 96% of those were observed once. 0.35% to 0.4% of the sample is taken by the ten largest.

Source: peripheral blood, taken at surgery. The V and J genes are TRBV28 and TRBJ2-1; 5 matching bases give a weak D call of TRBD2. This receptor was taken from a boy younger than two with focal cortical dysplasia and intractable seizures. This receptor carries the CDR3 CASSLVGVVNEQFF. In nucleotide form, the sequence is TGTGCCAGCAGTTTAGTCGGGGTTGTCAATGAGCAGTTCTTC. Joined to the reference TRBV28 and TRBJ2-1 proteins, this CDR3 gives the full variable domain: DVKVTQSSRYLVKRTGEKVFLECVQDMDHENMFWYRQDPGLGLRLIYFSYDVKMKEKGDIPEGYSVSREKKERFSLILESASTNQTSMYLCASSLVGVVNEQFFGPGTRLTVL.